These T cell receptor beta chains were read from a single sample in a study of shared clonotypes between healthy human individuals. Data came from immunoSEQ multiplex PCR; TCRdb stores just in-frame clones and leaves some out. The sample has around 650,000 clones; approximately 96% are singletons. The sample consisted of naive CD8+ T cells sorted from blood. These receptors all stem from a young woman in good health. The CDR3 runs from the conserved cysteine through the conserved F or W. A D gene is named only where the DNA matches it firmly. The size of a clone is reported for some rows only, either as once, few or many, or as a class for expanded clones.

clone_size j_call d_call v_call cdr3_nt cdr3_aa
NA TRBJ1-2 NA TRBV19 TGTGCCAGTACGGAATCCGGGGATTACTATGGCTACACCTTC CASTESGDYYGYTF
NA TRBJ2-5 TRBD2 TRBV28 TGTGCCGGCTCGAGGGTATTGACTAGCGGCGCCGAGTACCAAGAGACCCAGTACTTC CAGSRVLTSGAEYQETQYF
NA TRBJ2-2 NA TRBV19 TGTGCCAGTAGTATAGCCCCGGGTCCCGGGGGAAAGGTAGTCACCGGGGAGCTGTTTTTT CASSIAPGPGGKVVTGELFF
NA TRBJ2-7 TRBD1 TRBV5-1 TGCGCCAGCAGCTACACGACAGGGAACTCCTACGAGCAGTACTTC CASSYTTGNSYEQYF
NA TRBJ1-2 NA TRBV7-9 TGTGCCAGCAGCTTAGGGACGGGAACAGGGCCAGGCTACACCTTC CASSLGTGTGPGYTF
NA TRBJ2-7 NA TRBV4-1 TGCGCCAGCAGCCAAGTGGCAGACGGCTACGAGCAGTACTTC CASSQVADGYEQYF
NA TRBJ1-1 TRBD1 TRBV30 TGTGCCTGGAGTCTGCAGGGGGGAGATGAAGCTTTCTTT CAWSLQGGDEAFF
NA TRBJ2-1 NA TRBV5-1 TGCGCCAGCAGCTTAGACCTATTGCTGCCGAATGAGCAGTTCTTC CASSLDLLLPNEQFF
NA TRBJ1-1 NA TRBV5-8 TGTGCCAGCAGCTTTGAGCAGGGAAACACTGAAGCTTTCTTT CASSFEQGNTEAFF
NA TRBJ2-2 NA TRBV27 TGTGCCAGCAGTTTGGACCTGGGTTGGGCGGCGAACACCGGGGAGCTGTTTTTT CASSLDLGWAANTGELFF
NA TRBJ2-1 NA TRBV4-2 TGTGCCAGCAGCCAGGAGACTATCACTAGCTCCTACAATGAGCAGTTCTTC CASSQETITSSYNEQFF
once TRBJ1-1 NA TRBV9 TGTGCCAGCAGCGTGGTCCCGGGACAGAACACTGAAGCTTTCTTT CASSVVPGQNTEAFF
NA TRBJ2-7 TRBD2 TRBV19 TGTGCCAGTAGTATGGGGACTAGCTCCTACGAGCAGTACTTC CASSMGTSSYEQYF
once TRBJ1-1 NA TRBV28 TGTGCCAGCAGTCTTGGTACTGAAGCTTTCTTT CASSLGTEAFF
NA TRBJ1-1 NA TRBV2 TGTGCCAGCCAGGGCCCAGACTACACTGAAGCTTTCTTT CASQGPDYTEAFF
NA TRBJ2-2 NA TRBV7-9 TGTGCCAGCAGCTTAGTTGGAGATACCGGGGAGCTGTTTTTT CASSLVGDTGELFF
NA TRBJ1-2 NA TRBV9 TGTGCCAGCAGCGTAGGTGGGGGTAACTATGGCTACACCTTC CASSVGGGNYGYTF
NA TRBJ2-7 TRBD1 TRBV10-3 TGTGCCATTAGAGACAGGGAAACATCCTACGAGCAGTACTTC CAIRDRETSYEQYF
NA TRBJ2-7 NA TRBV27 TGTGCCAGCAGTTTAGCAGGGGCAAGCATTAACGAGCAGTACTTC CASSLAGASINEQYF
NA TRBJ2-5 NA TRBV11-2 TGTGCCAGCAGCTTTTACCGTCGTTATCCAATCCAAGAGACCCAGTACTTC CASSFYRRYPIQETQYF
NA TRBJ1-1 TRBD1 TRBV27 TGTGCCAGCAGTCCCGGGACAGGGGGCGTAACTTTCTTT CASSPGTGGVTFF
NA TRBJ2-7 TRBD2 TRBV27 TGTGCCAGCAGTGGGTTGGAGCGGGGGGGGACCTACGAGCAGTACTTC CASSGLERGGTYEQYF
NA TRBJ2-1 TRBD1 TRBV2 TGTGCCAGCACCGGGACAGGAAGACCTGAGCAGTTCTTC CASTGTGRPEQFF
NA TRBJ2-7 TRBD2 TRBV5-4 TGTGCCAGCAGCCCGGGACTAGCGGGAGCATACTCCTACGAGCAGTACTTC CASSPGLAGAYSYEQYF